Listed below are T cell receptor beta chains from one sample, sequenced in a study of T cell responses to AZD1222 COVID-19 vaccine. TCRdb keeps only in-frame clones here, not all; method: immunoSEQ multiplex PCR. The sample yields roughly 100,000 clones, 82% seen once. The sample was peripheral blood, taken on day 0 of AZD1222 vaccination. These receptors were taken from an adult in good health. CDR3s include the opening cysteine and the closing phenylalanine or tryptophan. Fields, in order: V gene, D gene, clone size, J gene, CDR3 protein, CDR3 DNA. The D gene is left open where the match is weak. For some rows the clone size is stated as once, few or many, or as a class when expanded; others skip it.

TRBV11-1	.	once	TRBJ1-2	CASSSLTVSGYTF	TGTGCCAGCAGCTCGTTGACCGTGTCGGGCTACACCTTC
TRBV9	.	.	TRBJ2-3	CASSVAPADTQYF	TGTGCCAGCAGCGTAGCCCCAGCTGACACGCAGTATTTT
TRBV6-2/TRBV6-3	.	.	TRBJ2-4	CASSPLGMTVGIQYF	TGTGCCAGCAGCCCCCTCGGGATGACAGTCGGCATTCAGTACTTC
TRBV10-3	.	.	TRBJ2-3	CAISEQHTTDTQYF	TGTGCCATCAGTGAACAACATACCACAGATACGCAGTATTTT
TRBV12-5	TRBD2	.	TRBJ2-7	CASGLAGPAYEQYF	TGTGCTAGTGGCCTAGCGGGGCCAGCCTACGAGCAGTACTTC
TRBV7-2	.	.	TRBJ2-1	CASSPRTFNNEQFF	TGTGCCAGCAGCCCAAGAACTTTCAACAATGAGCAGTTCTTC
TRBV6-6	.	.	TRBJ2-7	CAGRRAESYEQYF	TGTGCCGGCAGACGAGCTGAATCCTACGAGCAGTACTTC
TRBV6-1	.	.	TRBJ1-2	CASSEASANYGYTF	TGTGCCAGCAGTGAAGCATCAGCTAACTATGGCTACACCTTC
TRBV7-8	TRBD1	few	TRBJ1-4	CASSRGQAQEKLFF	TGTGCCAGCAGCCGGGGACAGGCCCAGGAAAAACTGTTTTTT
TRBV3-1/TRBV3-2	.	.	TRBJ2-7	CASSQDRFYAQTYEQYF	TGTGCCAGCAGCCAAGATCGGTTTTACGCTCAGACCTACGAGCAGTACTTC
TRBV5-5	.	.	TRBJ1-4	CASSPHRVANEKLFF	TGTGCCAGCAGCCCACACAGGGTCGCTAATGAAAAACTGTTTTTT
TRBV6-5	.	few	TRBJ2-7	CASSYSFRYEQYF	TGTGCCAGCAGTTACTCGTTTAGATACGAGCAGTACTTC
TRBV7-2	.	.	TRBJ1-1	CASSSRSGVLGAFF	TGTGCCAGCAGCTCGAGGTCTGGTGTGCTGGGAGCTTTCTTT
TRBV6-5	TRBD2	.	TRBJ2-1	CASRTSGGNEQFF	TGTGCCAGCCGGACTAGCGGTGGGAATGAGCAGTTCTTC
TRBV20-1	.	.	TRBJ1-3	CSARSGNTIYF	TGCAGTGCACGCTCTGGAAACACCATATATTTT
TRBV7-8	.	once	TRBJ1-5	CASSLGQFNQPQHF	TGTGCCAGCAGCCTAGGACAGTTCAATCAGCCCCAGCATTTT
TRBV2	TRBD2	many	TRBJ2-3	CASSVSSGGRTQYF	TGTGCCAGCAGTGTTTCTAGCGGGGGGCGAACGCAGTATTTT
TRBV7-9	TRBD1	.	TRBJ2-5	CASSLGTGGQETQYF	TGTGCCAGCAGCTTAGGCACAGGGGGCCAAGAGACCCAGTACTTC
TRBV7-2	.	.	TRBJ1-6	CASSLAARVRDNSPLHF	TGTGCCAGCAGCTTAGCGGCCAGGGTGAGGGATAATTCACCCCTCCACTTT
TRBV27	TRBD2	.	TRBJ2-5	CASSLSRLAAAETQYF	TGTGCCAGCAGTTTATCGCGGCTAGCGGCGGCGGAGACCCAGTACTTC